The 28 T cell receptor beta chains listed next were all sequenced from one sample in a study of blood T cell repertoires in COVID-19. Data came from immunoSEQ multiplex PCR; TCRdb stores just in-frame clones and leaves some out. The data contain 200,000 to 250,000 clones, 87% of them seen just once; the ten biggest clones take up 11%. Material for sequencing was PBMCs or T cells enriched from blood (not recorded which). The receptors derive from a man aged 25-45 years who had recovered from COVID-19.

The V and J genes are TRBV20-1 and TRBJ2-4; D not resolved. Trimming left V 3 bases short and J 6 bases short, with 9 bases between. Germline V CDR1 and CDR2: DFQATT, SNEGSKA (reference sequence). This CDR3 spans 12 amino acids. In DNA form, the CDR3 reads TGCAGTGCTAGTGATAGCCTAAACATTCAGTACTTC. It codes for CSASDSLNIQYF.

CDR3 region: CASSSGTGNSPLHF. The CDR3, as DNA: TGTGCCAGCTCGTCCGGGACAGGCAATTCACCCCTCCACTTT. The rearrangement links TRBV18 to TRBJ1-6; 8 positions match TRBD1. The germline V gene encodes CDR1 KGHSH and CDR2 LQKENI. The trim removed 6 bases at V and 7 bases at J, leaving 5 bases unmatched. The CDR3 has 14 residues.

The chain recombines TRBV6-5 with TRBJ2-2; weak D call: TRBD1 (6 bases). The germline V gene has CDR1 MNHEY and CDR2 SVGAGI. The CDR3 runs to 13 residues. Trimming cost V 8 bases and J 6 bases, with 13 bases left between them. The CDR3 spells CASSREGAGELFF. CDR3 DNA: TGTGCCAGCTCCCGCGAGGGGGCCGGGGAGCTGTTTTTT.

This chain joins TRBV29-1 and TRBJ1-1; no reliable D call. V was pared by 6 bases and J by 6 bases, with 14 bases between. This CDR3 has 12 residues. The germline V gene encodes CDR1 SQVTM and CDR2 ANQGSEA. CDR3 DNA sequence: TGCAGCGTCGTCCAGGTCCCGCCTGAAGCTTTCTTT. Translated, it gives CSVVQVPPEAFF.

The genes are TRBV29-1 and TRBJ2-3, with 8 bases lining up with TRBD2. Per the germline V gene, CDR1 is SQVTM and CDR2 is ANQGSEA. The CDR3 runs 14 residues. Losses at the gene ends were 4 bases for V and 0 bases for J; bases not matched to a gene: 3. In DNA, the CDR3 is TGCAGCGTTGCGGGAGGGGATAGCACAGATACGCAGTATTTT. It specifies CSVAGGDSTDTQYF.

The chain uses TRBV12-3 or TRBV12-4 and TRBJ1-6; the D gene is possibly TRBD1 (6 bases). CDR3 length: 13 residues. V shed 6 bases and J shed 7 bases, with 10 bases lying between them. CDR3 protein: CASSLDRNSPLHF. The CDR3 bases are TGTGCCAGCAGCCTAGACAGGAATTCACCCCTCCACTTT.

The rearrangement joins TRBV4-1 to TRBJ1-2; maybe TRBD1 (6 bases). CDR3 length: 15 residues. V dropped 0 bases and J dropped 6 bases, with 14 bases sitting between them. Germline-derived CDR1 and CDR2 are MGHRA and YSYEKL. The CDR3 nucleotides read TGCGCCAGCAGCCAAGACGGCACCGACAGGAATGGCTACACCTTC. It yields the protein CASSQDGTDRNGYTF.

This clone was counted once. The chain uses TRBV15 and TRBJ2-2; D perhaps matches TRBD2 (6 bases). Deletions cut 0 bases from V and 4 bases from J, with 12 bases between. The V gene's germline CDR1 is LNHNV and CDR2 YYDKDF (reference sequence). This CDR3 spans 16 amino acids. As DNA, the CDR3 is TGTGCCACCAGCAGAGAAGCGACTAGATCCACCGGGGAGCTGTTTTTT. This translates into CATSREATRSTGELFF.

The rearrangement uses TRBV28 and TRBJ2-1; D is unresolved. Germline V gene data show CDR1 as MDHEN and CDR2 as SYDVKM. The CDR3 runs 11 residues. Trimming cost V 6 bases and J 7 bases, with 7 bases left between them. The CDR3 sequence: CASSFENEQFF. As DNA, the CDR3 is TGTGCCAGCAGCTTCGAGAATGAGCAGTTCTTC.

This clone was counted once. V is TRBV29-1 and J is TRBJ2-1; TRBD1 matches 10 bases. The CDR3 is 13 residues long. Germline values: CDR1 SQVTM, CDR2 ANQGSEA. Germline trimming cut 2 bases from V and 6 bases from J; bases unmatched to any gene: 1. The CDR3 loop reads CSVERTGGNEQFF. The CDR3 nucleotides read TGCAGCGTTGAAAGGACAGGGGGCAATGAGCAGTTCTTC.

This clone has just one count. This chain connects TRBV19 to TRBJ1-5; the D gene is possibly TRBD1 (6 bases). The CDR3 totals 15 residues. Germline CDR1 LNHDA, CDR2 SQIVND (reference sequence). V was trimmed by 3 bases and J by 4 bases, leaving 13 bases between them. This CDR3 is CASSIIEDRNQPQHF. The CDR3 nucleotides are TGTGCCAGTAGTATTATCGAGGACAGAAATCAGCCCCAGCATTTT. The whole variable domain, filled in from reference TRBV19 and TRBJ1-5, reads DGGITQSPKYLFRKEGQNVTLSCEQNLNHDAMYWYRQDPGQGLRLIYYSQIVNDFQKGDIAEGYSVSREKKESFPLTVTSAQKNPTAFYLCASSIIEDRNQPQHFGDGTRLSIL.

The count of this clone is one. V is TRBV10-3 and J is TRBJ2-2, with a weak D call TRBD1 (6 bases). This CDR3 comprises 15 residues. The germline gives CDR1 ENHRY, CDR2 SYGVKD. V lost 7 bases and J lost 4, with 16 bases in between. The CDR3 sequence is CAIIAGERGTGELFF. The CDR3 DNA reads TGTGCCATCATTGCAGGGGAGAGGGGCACCGGGGAGCTGTTTTTT.

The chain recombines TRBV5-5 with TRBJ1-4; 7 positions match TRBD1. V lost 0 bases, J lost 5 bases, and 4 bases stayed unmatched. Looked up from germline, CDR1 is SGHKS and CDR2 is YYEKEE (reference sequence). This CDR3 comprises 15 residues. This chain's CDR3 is CASSLEGTANEKLFF. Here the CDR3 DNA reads TGTGCCAGCAGCTTGGAGGGGACAGCGAATGAAAAACTGTTTTTT.

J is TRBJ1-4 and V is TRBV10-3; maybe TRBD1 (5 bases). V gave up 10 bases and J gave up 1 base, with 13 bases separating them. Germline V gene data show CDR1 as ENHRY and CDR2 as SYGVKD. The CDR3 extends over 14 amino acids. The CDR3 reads CATGTGGTNEKLFF. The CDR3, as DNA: TGTGCCACCGGAACGGGGGGAACTAATGAAAAACTGTTTTTT.

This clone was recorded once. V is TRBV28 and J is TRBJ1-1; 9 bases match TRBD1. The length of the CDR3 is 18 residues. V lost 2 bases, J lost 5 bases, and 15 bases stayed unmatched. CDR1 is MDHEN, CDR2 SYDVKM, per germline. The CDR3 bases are TGTGCCAGCAGTTTAAGAACCGGACAGGGGTTTTCGGGAACTGAAGCTTTCTTT. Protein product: CASSLRTGQGFSGTEAFF.

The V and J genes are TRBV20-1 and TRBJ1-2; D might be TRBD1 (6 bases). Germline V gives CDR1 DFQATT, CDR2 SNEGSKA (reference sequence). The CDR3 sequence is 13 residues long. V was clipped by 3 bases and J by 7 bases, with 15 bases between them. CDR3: CSASRGGGSGYTF. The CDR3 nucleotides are TGCAGTGCTAGTCGAGGCGGGGGCTCTGGCTACACCTTC.

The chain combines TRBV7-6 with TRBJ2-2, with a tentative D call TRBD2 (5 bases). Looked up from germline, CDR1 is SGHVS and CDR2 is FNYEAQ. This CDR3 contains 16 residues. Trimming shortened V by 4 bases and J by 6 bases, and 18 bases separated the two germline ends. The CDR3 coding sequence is TGTGCCAGCAGCTCCGGGGTGGGGAGCTTGGCCGGGGAGCTGTTTTTT. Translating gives CASSSGVGSLAGELFF.

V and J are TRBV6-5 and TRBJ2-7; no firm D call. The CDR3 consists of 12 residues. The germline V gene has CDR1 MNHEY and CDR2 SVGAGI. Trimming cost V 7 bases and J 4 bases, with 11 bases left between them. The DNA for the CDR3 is TGTGCCAGCATGGGTGGCAGGTACGAGCAGTACTTC. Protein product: CASMGGRYEQYF.

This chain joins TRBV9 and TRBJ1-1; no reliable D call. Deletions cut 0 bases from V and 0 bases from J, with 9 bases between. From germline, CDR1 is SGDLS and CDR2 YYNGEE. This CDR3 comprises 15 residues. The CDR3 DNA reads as TGTGCCAGCAGCGTAGGGGGAGCGTTGAACACTGAAGCTTTCTTT. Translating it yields CASSVGGALNTEAFF.

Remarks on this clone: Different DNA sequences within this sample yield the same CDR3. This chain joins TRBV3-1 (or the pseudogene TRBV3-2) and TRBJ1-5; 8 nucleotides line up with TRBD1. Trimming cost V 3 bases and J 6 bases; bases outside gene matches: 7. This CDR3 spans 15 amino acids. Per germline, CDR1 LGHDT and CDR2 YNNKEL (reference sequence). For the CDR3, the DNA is TGTGCCAGCAGCCAGGGAGACAGGGGTTCTCAGCCCCAGCATTTT. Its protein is CASSQGDRGSQPQHF.

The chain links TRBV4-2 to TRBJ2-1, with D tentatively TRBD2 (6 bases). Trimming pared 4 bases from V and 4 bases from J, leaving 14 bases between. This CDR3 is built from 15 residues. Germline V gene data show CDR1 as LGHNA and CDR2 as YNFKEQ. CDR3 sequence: CASSREPGTYNEQFF. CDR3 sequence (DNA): TGTGCCAGCAGCCGAGAACCGGGGACTTACAATGAGCAGTTCTTC.

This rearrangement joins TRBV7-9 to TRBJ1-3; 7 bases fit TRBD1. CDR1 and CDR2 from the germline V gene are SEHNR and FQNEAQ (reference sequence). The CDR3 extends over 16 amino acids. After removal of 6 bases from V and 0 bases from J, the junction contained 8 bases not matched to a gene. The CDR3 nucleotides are TGTGCCAGCAGTCGGCCGGGACAGAGCTCTGGAAACACCATATATTTT. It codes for CASSRPGQSSGNTIYF.

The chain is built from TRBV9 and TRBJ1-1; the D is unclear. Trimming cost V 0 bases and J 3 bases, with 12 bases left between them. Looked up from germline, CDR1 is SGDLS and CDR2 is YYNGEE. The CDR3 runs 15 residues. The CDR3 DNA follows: TGTGCCAGCAGCGTAGGGGAGGAGTTGGACACTGAAGCTTTCTTT. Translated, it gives CASSVGEELDTEAFF.

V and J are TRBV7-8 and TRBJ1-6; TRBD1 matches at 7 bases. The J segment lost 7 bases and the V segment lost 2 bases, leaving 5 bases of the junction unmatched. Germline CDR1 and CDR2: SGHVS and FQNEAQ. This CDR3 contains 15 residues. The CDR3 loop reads CASSLIRDRNSPLHF. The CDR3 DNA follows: TGTGCCAGCAGCTTAATCCGGGACAGAAATTCACCCCTCCACTTT.

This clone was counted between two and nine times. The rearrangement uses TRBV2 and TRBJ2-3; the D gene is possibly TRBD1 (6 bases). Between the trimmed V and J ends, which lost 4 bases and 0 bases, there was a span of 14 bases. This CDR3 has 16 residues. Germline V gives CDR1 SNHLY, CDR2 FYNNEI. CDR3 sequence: CASSATGTMSTDTQYF. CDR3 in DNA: TGTGCCAGCAGTGCGACAGGAACTATGAGCACAGATACGCAGTATTTT. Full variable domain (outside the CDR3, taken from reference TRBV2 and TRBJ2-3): EPEVTQTPSHQVTQMGQEVILRCVPISNHLYFYWYRQILGQKVEFLVSFYNNEISEKSEIFDDQFSVERPDGSNFTLKIRSTKLEDSAMYFCASSATGTMSTDTQYFGPGTRLTVL.

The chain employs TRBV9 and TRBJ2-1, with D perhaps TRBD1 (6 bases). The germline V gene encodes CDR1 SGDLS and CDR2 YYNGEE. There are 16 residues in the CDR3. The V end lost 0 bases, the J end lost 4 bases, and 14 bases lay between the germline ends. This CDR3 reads CASSVVGGTGYNEQFF. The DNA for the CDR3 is TGTGCCAGCAGCGTAGTAGGGGGAACTGGGTACAATGAGCAGTTCTTC.

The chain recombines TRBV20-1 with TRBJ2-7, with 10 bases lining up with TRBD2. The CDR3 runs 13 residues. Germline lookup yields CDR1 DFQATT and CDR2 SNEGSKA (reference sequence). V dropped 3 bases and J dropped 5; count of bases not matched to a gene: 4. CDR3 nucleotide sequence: TGCAGTGCTAGTCTAGCGGGGGTAGACGAGCAGTACTTC. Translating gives CSASLAGVDEQYF.

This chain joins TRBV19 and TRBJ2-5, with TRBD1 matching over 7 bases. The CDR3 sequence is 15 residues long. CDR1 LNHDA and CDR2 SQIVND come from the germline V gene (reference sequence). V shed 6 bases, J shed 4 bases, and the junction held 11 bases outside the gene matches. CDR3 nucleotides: TGTGCCAGTAGAGCCGGACAGGTTGGGGCAGAGACCCAGTACTTC. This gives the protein CASRAGQVGAETQYF.